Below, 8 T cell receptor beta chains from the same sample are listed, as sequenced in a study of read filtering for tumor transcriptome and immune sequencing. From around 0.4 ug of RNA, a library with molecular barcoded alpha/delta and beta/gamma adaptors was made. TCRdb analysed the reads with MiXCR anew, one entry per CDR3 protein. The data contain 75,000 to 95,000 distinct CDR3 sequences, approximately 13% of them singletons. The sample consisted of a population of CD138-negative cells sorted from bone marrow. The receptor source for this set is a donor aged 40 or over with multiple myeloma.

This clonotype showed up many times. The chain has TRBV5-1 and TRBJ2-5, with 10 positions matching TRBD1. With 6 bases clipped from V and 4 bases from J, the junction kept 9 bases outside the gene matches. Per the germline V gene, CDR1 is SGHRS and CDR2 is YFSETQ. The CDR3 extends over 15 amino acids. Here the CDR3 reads CASKLTGTGAETQYF. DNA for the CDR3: TGCGCCAGCAAACTAACCGGGACAGGGGCAGAGACCCAGTACTTC.

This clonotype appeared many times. This CDR3 reads CASSKQGTSGNQPQHF. The CDR3 coding sequence is TGTGCCAGCAGCAAACAAGGCACGTCGGGCAATCAGCCCCAGCATTTT. This chain uses TRBV21-1 with TRBJ1-5. TRBV21-1 is assigned pseudogene status. This CDR3 contains 16 residues.

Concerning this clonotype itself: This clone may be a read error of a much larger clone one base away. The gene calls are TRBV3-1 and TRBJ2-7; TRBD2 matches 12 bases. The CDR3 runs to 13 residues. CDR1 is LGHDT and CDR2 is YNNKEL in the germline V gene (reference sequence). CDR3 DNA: TGTGCGTCGGCTAGCGGGAGGGACCACGAGCGGTACTTC. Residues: CASASGRDHERYF.

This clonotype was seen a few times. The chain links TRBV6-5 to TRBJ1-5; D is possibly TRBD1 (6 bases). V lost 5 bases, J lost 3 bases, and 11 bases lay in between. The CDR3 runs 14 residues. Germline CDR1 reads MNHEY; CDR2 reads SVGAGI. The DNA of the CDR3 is TGTGCCAGCAGTGCCCGGGACAACAATCAGCCCCAGCATTTT. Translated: CASSARDNNQPQHF.

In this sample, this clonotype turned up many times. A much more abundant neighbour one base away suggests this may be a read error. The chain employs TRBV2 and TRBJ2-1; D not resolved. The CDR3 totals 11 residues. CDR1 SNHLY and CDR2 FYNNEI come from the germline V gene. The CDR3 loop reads CASLYFNVQFF. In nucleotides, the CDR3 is TGTGCCAGCCTATACTTCAATGTGCAGTTCTTC. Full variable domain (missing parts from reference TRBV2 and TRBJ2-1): EPEVTQTPSHQVTQMGQEVILRCVPISNHLYFYWYRQILGQKVEFLVSFYNNEISEKSEIFDDQFSVERPDGSNFTLKIRSTKLEDSAMYFCASLYFNVQFFGPGTRLTVL.

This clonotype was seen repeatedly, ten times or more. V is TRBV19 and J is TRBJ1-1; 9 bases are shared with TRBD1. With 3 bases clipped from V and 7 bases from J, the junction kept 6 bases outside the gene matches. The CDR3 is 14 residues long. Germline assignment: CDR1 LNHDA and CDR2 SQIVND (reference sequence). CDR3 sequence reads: CASSMRGQGIEAFF. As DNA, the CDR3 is TGTGCCAGTAGTATGCGAGGACAGGGGATTGAAGCTTTCTTT.

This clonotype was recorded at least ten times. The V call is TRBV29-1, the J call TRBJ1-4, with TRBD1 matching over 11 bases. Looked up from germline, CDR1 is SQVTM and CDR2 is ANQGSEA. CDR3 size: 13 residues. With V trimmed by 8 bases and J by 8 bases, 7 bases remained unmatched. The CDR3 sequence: CSIGTGGTEKLFF. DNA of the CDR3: TGCAGCATCGGGACAGGGGGTACCGAAAAACTGTTTTTT.

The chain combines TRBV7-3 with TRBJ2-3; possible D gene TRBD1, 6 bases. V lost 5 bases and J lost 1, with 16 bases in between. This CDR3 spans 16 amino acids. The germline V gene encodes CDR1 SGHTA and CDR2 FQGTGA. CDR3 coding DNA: TGTGCCAGCAGCAGCTCCAGGGGAGTCGGCACAGATACGCAGTATTTT. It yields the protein CASSSSRGVGTDTQYF.